The 10 T cell receptor beta chains in this list originate from one sample, sequenced in a study of metastatic and nonmetastatic thyroid tumors. TCRdb re-called the PCR reads via MiXCR. The sample records 49,000 or so clones, about 25% being singletons. Each patient went into thyroid surgery without having received any treatment. The sample was blood. These receptors were obtained from a male donor with papillary thyroid cancer or a benign thyroid nodule (not recorded which). Some clones in this sample may be carry-over from other donors' samples.

The genes are TRBV30 and TRBJ1-2; a weak D match, TRBD1 (6 bases). Deletions cut 0 bases from V and 6 bases from J, with 11 bases between. Germline assignment: CDR1 GTSNPN and CDR2 SVGIG (reference sequence). This CDR3 comprises 13 residues. The CDR3 is CAWSVTRGHGYTF. CDR3 nucleotides: TGTGCCTGGAGTGTAACCAGGGGCCATGGCTACACCTTC.

The rearrangement joins TRBV5-1 to TRBJ1-2; unclear D gene. V was cut by 0 bases and J by 2 bases, with 8 bases left in between. Germline V gene data show CDR1 as SGHRS and CDR2 as YFSETQ. The CDR3 runs to 14 residues. In DNA, the CDR3 is TGCGCCAGCAGCTTGGTTCCGGGGAACTATGGCTACACCTTC. This sequence encodes CASSLVPGNYGYTF.

This clone was seen only a few times. The V gene is TRBV5-4, the J gene TRBJ1-3; D unclear. Deletions cut 1 base from V and 0 bases from J, with 8 bases between. The CDR3 spans 15 residues. Per the germline V gene, CDR1 is SGHNT and CDR2 is YYREEE (reference sequence). CDR3 DNA sequence: TGTGCCAGCAGCTTGCCGGGATCCTCTGGAAACACCATATATTTT. The encoded protein is CASSLPGSSGNTIYF. Based on the CDR3 plus reference TRBV5-4 and TRBJ1-3, the full variable domain is ETGVTQSPTHLIKTRGQQVTLRCSSQSGHNTVSWYQQALGQGPQFIFQYYREEENGRGNFPPRFSGLQFPNYSSELNVNALELDDSALYLCASSLPGSSGNTIYFGEGSWLTVV.

This clone has only a few counts. The rearrangement joins TRBV7-9 to TRBJ2-7; TRBD1 might be the D (6 bases). Germline assignment: CDR1 SEHNR and CDR2 FQNEAQ (reference sequence). The germline V and J ends were trimmed by 2 bases and 6 bases, with 8 bases remaining between them. The CDR3 runs 12 residues. The CDR3 DNA sequence: TGTGCCAGCAGCTTATTACAGGGCGAGCAGTACTTC. It specifies CASSLLQGEQYF.

The count of this clone is one. The chain uses TRBV2 and TRBJ2-1; 14 bases line up with TRBD2. In germline, CDR1 is SNHLY, CDR2 FYNNEI. The CDR3 contains 16 residues. Trimming removed 5 bases from V and 7 bases from J; junction bases left unmatched: 7. CDR3 amino acids: CASSTGTSGGWNEQFF. The CDR3 coding sequence is TGTGCCAGCAGTACCGGGACTAGCGGGGGATGGAATGAGCAGTTCTTC.

The V gene is TRBV20-1, the J gene TRBJ2-7; D ambiguous. The germline V gene encodes CDR1 DFQATT and CDR2 SNEGSKA (reference sequence). The V end was cut by 3 bases, the J end by 7 bases, with 13 bases between. The CDR3 sequence is 12 residues long. The CDR3 here is CSASTLSEEQYF. CDR3 DNA: TGCAGTGCTAGTACCCTCTCGGAGGAGCAGTACTTC.

The V and J genes are TRBV5-1 and TRBJ2-1; 11 bases match TRBD2. The CDR3 consists of 16 residues. The ends lost 5 bases at V and 6 bases at J; junction bases unmatched: 10. The germline V gene encodes CDR1 SGHRS and CDR2 YFSETQ. CDR3 residues: CASSPTSGSFANEQFF. The CDR3, as DNA: TGCGCCAGCAGTCCAACTAGCGGGAGTTTTGCCAATGAGCAGTTCTTC.

The V gene is TRBV25-1, the J gene TRBJ2-3; no firm D call. The V end lost 0 bases, the J end lost 8 bases, and 9 bases lay between the germline ends. The germline V gene encodes CDR1 MGHDK and CDR2 SYGVNS. This CDR3 comprises 13 residues. CDR3 protein: CASSEYVGSTQYF. The CDR3 region has the DNA TGTGCCAGCAGTGAATATGTTGGTAGTACGCAGTATTTT.

This clone was seen a handful of times. This chain connects TRBV27 to TRBJ1-4, with 7 bases lining up with TRBD1. Unmatched junction bases numbered 4, after V lost 2 bases and J lost 1 base. The CDR3 spans 16 residues. CDR1 is MNHEY and CDR2 is SMNVEV in the germline V gene (reference sequence). The CDR3 spells CASSLEGGGTNEKLFF. In nucleotides, the CDR3 is TGTGCCAGCAGTTTAGAAGGGGGCGGAACTAATGAAAAACTGTTTTTT.

This clone was observed a handful of times. This chain joins TRBV10-3 and TRBJ2-7; the D gene is possibly TRBD1 (5 bases). CDR1 and CDR2 (germline): ENHRY, SYGVKD. This CDR3 spans 14 amino acids. V was shortened by 2 bases and J by 2 bases, with 10 bases between the two germline ends. The CDR3 is CAISEKGDTYEQYF. The CDR3 DNA sequence: TGTGCCATCAGTGAGAAAGGGGATACCTACGAGCAGTACTTC.